This T cell receptor (beta chain) was found in a study of cytomegalovirus exposure and HLA in healthy donors. Overall study: The approximately 130 validation repertoires matched the approximately 700 first-cohort repertoires in platform, a later analysis reported.

V gave up 6 bases and J gave up 3 bases; unmatched junction bases: 8. The CDR3 totals 15 residues. Germline V gene lookup returns CDR1 MDHEN and CDR2 SYDVKM. Points from the study as a whole: The study put 150 to 200 TCR beta chains on its list as cytomegalovirus-associated. In the roughly 130 validation repertoires, a later analysis found that first-cohort TCR clusters tended to co-occur.

On this clone: Its antigen remains unidentified.

Repertoires were generated with immunoSEQ multiplex PCR, while TCRdb's copy carries only in-frame clones and drops some. The sample lists roughly 300,000 clones; approximately 88% were seen once. The donors were part of the validation cohort of roughly 130 subjects. That cohort was separate from the first cohort, which comprised 700 or so subjects. The specimen was PBMCs. The receptor's source is a woman aged 18-29 years in good health and CMV-seronegative. V usage is TRBV28 and J usage is TRBJ2-7; 10 nucleotides agree with TRBD2. In nucleotides, the CDR3 is TGTGCCAGCAGCCTTGGACTAGCGGCCCTCTACGAGCAGTACTTC. Its protein product is CASSLGLAALYEQYF.